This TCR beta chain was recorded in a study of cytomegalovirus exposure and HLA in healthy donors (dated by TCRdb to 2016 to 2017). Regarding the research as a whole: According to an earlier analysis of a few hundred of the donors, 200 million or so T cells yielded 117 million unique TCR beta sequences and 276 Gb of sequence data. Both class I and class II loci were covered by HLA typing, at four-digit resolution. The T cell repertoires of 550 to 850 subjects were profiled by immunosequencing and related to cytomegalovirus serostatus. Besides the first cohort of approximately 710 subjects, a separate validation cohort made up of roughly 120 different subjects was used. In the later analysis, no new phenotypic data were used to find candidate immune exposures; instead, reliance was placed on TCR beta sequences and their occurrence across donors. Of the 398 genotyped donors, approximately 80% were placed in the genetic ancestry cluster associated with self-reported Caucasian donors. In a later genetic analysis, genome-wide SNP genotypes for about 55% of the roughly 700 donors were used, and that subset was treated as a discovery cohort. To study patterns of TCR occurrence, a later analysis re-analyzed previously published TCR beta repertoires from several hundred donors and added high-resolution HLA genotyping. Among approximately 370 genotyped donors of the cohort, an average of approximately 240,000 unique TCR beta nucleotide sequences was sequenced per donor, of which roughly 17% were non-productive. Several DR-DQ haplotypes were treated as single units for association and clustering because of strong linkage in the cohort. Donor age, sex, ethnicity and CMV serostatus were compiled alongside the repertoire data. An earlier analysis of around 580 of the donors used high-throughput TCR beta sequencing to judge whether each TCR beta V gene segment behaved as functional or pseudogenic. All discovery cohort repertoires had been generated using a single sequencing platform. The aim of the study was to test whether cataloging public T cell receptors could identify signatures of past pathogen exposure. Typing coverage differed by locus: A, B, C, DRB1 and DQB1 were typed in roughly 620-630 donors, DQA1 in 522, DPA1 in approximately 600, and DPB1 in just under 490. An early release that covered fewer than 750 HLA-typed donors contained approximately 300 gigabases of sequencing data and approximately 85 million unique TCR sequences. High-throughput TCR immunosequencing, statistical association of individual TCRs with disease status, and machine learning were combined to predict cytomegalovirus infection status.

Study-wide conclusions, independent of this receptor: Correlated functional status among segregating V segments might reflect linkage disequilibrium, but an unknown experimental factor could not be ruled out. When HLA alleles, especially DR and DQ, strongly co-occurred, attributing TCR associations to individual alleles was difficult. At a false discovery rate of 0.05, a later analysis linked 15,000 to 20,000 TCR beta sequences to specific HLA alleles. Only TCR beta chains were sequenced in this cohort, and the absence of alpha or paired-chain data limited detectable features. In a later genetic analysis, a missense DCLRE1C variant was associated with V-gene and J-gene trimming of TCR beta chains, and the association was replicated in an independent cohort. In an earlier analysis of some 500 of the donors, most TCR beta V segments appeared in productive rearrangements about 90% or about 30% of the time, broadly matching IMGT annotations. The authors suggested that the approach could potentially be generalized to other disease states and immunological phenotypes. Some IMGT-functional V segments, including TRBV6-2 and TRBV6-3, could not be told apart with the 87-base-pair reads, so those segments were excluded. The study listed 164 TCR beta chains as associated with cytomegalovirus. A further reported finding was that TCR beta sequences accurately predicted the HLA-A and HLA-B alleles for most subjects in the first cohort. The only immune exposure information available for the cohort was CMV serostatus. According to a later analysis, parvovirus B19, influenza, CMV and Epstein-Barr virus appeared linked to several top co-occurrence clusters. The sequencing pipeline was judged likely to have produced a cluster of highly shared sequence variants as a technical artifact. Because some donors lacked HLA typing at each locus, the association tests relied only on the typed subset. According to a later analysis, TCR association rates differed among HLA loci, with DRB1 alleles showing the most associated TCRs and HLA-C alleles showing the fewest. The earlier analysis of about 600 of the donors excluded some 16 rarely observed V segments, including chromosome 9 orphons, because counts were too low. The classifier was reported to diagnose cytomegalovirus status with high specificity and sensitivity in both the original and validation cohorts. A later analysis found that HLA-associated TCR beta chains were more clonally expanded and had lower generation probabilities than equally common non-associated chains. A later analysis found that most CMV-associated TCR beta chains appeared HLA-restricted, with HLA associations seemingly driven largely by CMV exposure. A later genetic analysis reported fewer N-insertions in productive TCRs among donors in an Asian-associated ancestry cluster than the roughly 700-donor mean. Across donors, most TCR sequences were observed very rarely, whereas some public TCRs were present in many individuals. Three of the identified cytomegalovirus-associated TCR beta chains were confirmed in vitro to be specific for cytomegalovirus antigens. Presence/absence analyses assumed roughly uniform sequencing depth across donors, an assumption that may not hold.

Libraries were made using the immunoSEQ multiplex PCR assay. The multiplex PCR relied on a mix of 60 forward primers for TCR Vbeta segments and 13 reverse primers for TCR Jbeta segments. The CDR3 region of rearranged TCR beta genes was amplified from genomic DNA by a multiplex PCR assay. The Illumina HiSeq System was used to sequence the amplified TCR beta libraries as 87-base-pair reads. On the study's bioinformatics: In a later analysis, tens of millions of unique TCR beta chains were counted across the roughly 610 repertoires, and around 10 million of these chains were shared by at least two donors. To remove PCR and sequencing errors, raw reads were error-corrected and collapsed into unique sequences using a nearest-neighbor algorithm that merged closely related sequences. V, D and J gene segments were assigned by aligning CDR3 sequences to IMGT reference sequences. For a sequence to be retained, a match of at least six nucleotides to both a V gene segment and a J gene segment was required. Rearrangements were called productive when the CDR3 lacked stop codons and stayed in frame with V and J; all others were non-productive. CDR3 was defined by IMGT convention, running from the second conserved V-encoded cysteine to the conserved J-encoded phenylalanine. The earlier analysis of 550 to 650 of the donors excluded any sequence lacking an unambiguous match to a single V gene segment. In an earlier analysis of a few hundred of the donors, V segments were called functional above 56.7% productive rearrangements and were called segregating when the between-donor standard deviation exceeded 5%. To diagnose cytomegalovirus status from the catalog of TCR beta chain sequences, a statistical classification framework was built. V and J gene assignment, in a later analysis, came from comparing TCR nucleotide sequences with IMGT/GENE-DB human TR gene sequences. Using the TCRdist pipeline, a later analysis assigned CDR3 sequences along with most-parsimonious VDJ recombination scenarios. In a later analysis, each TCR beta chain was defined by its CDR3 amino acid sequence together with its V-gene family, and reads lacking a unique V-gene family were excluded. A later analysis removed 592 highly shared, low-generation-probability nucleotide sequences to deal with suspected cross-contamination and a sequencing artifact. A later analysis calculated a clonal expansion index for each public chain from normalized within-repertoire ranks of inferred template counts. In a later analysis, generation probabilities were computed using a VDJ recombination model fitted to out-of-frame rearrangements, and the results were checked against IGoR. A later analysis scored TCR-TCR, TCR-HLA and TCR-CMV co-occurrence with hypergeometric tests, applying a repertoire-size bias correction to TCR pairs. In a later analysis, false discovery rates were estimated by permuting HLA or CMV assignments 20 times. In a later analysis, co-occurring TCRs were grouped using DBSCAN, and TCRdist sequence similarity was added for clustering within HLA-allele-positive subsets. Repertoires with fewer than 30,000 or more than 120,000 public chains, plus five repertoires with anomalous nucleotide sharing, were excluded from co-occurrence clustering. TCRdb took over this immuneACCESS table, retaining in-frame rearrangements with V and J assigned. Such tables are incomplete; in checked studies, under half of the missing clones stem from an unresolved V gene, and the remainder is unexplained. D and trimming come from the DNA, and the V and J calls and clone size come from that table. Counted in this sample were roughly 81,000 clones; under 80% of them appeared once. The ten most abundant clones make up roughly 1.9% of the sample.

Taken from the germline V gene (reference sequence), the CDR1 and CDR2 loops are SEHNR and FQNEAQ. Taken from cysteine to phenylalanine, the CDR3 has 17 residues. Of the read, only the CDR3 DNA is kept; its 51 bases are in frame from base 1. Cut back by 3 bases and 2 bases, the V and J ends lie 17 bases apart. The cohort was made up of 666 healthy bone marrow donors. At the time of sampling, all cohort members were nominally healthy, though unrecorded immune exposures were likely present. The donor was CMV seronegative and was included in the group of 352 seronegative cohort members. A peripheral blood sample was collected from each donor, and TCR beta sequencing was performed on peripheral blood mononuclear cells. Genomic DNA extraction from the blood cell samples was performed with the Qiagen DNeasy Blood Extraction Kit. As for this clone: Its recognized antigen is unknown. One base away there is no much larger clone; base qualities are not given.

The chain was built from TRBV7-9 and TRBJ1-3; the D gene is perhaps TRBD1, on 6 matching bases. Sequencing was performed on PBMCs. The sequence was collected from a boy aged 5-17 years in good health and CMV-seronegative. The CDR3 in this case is CASSLGSGTRTGNTIYF. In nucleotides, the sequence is TGTGCCAGCAGCTTGGGCTCCGGGACAAGGACTGGAAACACCATATATTTT. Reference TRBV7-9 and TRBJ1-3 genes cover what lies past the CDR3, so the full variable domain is DTGVSQNPRHKITKRGQNVTFRCDPISEHNRLYWYRQTLGQGPEFLTYFQNEAQLEKSRLLSDRFSAERPKGSFSTLEIQRTEQGDSAMYLCASSLGSGTRTGNTIYFGEGSWLTVV.